Listed here are 22 T cell receptor beta chains from one sample, sequenced in a study of blood T cell repertoires in COVID-19. Sequenced by immunoSEQ multiplex PCR; TCRdb stores in-frame clones only, minus some. Found here are 160,000 or so clones, around 81% of them singletons; the top ten hold roughly 9.6%. Sequencing input: peripheral blood. These receptors were collected from a man in his 60s with active or convalescent COVID-19.

This clone was counted once. V usage is TRBV28 and J usage is TRBJ1-1; 8 bases match TRBD1. The germline V gene has CDR1 MDHEN and CDR2 SYDVKM. J lost 1 base, V lost 0 bases, and 1 base had no gene match. This CDR3 comprises 15 residues. The CDR3 spells CASSLWGTGNTEAFF. The CDR3 bases are TGTGCCAGCAGTTTATGGGGGACAGGGAACACTGAAGCTTTCTTT.

The V and J genes are TRBV5-1 and TRBJ1-2, with D uncertain. Germline assignment: CDR1 SGHRS and CDR2 YFSETQ. This CDR3 has 14 amino acids. Trimming left V 3 bases short and J 3 bases short, with 12 bases between. This CDR3 reads CASSSTGIHYGYTF. CDR3 DNA sequence: TGCGCCAGCAGCTCTACGGGGATTCACTATGGCTACACCTTC.

This clone has only one observation. This chain joins TRBV5-1 and TRBJ2-5, with D possibly being TRBD1 (5 bases). Germline V gene data show CDR1 as SGHRS and CDR2 as YFSETQ. CDR3 length: 14 residues. Trimming cost V 0 bases and J 2 bases, with 8 bases left between them. CDR3 loop: CASSLETAQETQYF. In DNA, the CDR3 is TGCGCCAGCAGCTTGGAGACAGCGCAAGAGACCCAGTACTTC.

The chain recombines TRBV30 with TRBJ2-7; 7 bases map to TRBD1. The junction had 6 bases not matched to a gene; V was cut back by 5 bases and J by 2 bases. The CDR3 is made up of 13 amino acids. Germline V gene sequence: CDR1 GTSNPN, CDR2 SVGIG (reference sequence). DNA for the CDR3: TGTGCCTGGGGGACAGCGATTGCCTACGAGCAGTACTTC. The encoded protein is CAWGTAIAYEQYF.

V gene TRBV6-2 or TRBV6-3 combines with J gene TRBJ2-5; D possibly corresponds to TRBD1 (6 bases). Per the germline V gene, CDR1 is MNHEY and CDR2 is SVGEGT. The CDR3 is 14 amino acids. Trimming cost V 5 bases and J 4 bases, with 14 bases left between them. DNA of the CDR3: TGTGCCAGCAGTCCCCGGGCAGGGGTAGAGACCCAGTACTTC. Translation: CASSPRAGVETQYF.

J is TRBJ1-2 and V is TRBV15; possible D gene TRBD1, 6 bases. The germline V gene has CDR1 LNHNV and CDR2 YYDKDF (reference sequence). This CDR3 contains 15 residues. Trimming removed 0 bases at V and 8 bases at J, with 16 bases between. The CDR3 sequence is CATSRDLGGEGGYTF. The DNA of the CDR3 is TGTGCCACCAGCAGAGATTTAGGGGGTGAGGGAGGCTACACCTTC.

V is TRBV5-1 and J is TRBJ2-5; 12 bases are a match to TRBD2. Germline assignment: CDR1 SGHRS and CDR2 YFSETQ. This CDR3 is built from 17 residues. J was trimmed by 2 bases and V by 0 bases; bases with no gene match: 5. The CDR3 DNA is TGCGCCAGCAGCTTGGCGTCTAGCGGGGGGGCTCAAGAGACCCAGTACTTC. Amino acids: CASSLASSGGAQETQYF.

The chain combines TRBV5-8 with TRBJ1-1, with TRBD1 identical over 8 bases. The CDR3 totals 16 residues. Looked up from germline, CDR1 is SGHTS and CDR2 is YDEGEE. The J segment lost 0 bases and the V segment lost 0 bases, leaving 4 bases of the junction unmatched. The CDR3 reads CASSLGAGGMNTEAFF. CDR3 DNA: TGTGCCAGCAGCTTGGGGGCAGGGGGCATGAACACTGAAGCTTTCTTT.

The gene calls are TRBV19 and TRBJ2-1; TRBD1 might be the D (7 bases). The V end lost 6 bases, the J end lost 2 bases, and 8 bases lay between the germline ends. The CDR3 spans 13 residues. Germline V lookup: CDR1 LNHDA, CDR2 SQIVND (reference sequence). The chain's CDR3 is CASSRGAYNEQFF. The CDR3, as DNA: TGTGCCAGTAGCAGGGGGGCCTACAATGAGCAGTTCTTC. Using reference TRBV19 and TRBJ2-1 for the parts outside the CDR3, the full variable domain is DGGITQSPKYLFRKEGQNVTLSCEQNLNHDAMYWYRQDPGQGLRLIYYSQIVNDFQKGDIAEGYSVSREKKESFPLTVTSAQKNPTAFYLCASSRGAYNEQFFGPGTRLTVL.

Note on this clone: A read error may account for a junction end that differs from germline. The rearrangement joins TRBV6-1 to TRBJ1-1; no firm D call. The germline CDR1 and CDR2 sequences are MNHNS and SASEGT. This CDR3 comprises 11 residues. The CDR3 protein is CASIERFEAFF. In DNA form, the CDR3 reads TGTGCCAGCATTGAACGGTTTGAAGCTTTCTTT.

The chain employs TRBV4-2 and TRBJ2-1; the D gene is possibly TRBD1 (6 bases). V lost 1 base and J 1 base, leaving 14 bases between the germline ends. The CDR3 extends over 17 amino acids. The V gene's germline CDR1 is LGHNA and CDR2 YNFKEQ. Here the CDR3 DNA reads TGTGCCAGCAGCCAAGTTTCGGGCAGGGGTTCCTACAATGAGCAGTTCTTC. It translates to CASSQVSGRGSYNEQFF.

The chain has TRBV28 and TRBJ2-7, with 7 bases matching TRBD1. The CDR3 is made up of 14 amino acids. CDR1 MDHEN and CDR2 SYDVKM come from the germline V gene. V was clipped by 8 bases and J by 5 bases; unmatched bases: 12. CDR3 loop: CASLAAGGSDEQYF. CDR3 nucleotide sequence: TGTGCCAGCCTGGCCGCAGGGGGAAGCGACGAGCAGTACTTC. Full variable domain (remainder filled in from reference TRBV28 and TRBJ2-7): DVKVTQSSRYLVKRTGEKVFLECVQDMDHENMFWYRQDPGLGLRLIYFSYDVKMKEKGDIPEGYSVSREKKERFSLILESASTNQTSMYLCASLAAGGSDEQYFGPGTRLTVT.

J is TRBJ1-1 and V is TRBV6-5; TRBD1 aligns across 9 bases. This CDR3 contains 16 residues. V lost 0 bases and J lost 5; bases outside the gene matches: 7. Germline CDR1 and CDR2: MNHEY and SVGAGI. CDR3 bases: TGTGCCAGCAGTTACTCGAACAGGGGGCGCGGAACTGAAGCTTTCTTT. Its protein is CASSYSNRGRGTEAFF.

The rearrangement uses TRBV3-1 (or the pseudogene TRBV3-2) and TRBJ1-5; possible D gene TRBD1, 6 bases. V was cut by 5 bases and J by 1 base, with 9 bases left in between. Per germline, CDR1 LGHDT and CDR2 YNNKEL (reference sequence). This CDR3 spans 14 amino acids. CDR3 residues: CASSNRESNQPQHF. DNA for the CDR3: TGTGCCAGCAGCAACAGGGAGAGCAATCAGCCCCAGCATTTT.

The V and J genes are TRBV5-1 and TRBJ1-3, with D perhaps TRBD1 (5 bases). Per germline, CDR1 SGHRS and CDR2 YFSETQ. The V end was cut by 8 bases, the J end by 0 bases, with 9 bases between. CDR3 size: 13 residues. The CDR3 bases are TGCGCCAGTTCAGGGCACTCTGGAAACACCATATATTTT. It specifies CASSGHSGNTIYF. Drawing the rest from reference TRBV5-1 and TRBJ1-3, the complete variable domain is KAGVTQTPRYLIKTRGQQVTLSCSPISGHRSVSWYQQTPGQGLQFLFEYFSETQRNKGNFPGRFSGRQFSNSRSEMNVSTLELGDSALYLCASSGHSGNTIYFGEGSWLTVV.

The chain joins TRBV7-2 to TRBJ2-5; 10 positions match TRBD1. The J segment lost 5 bases and the V segment lost 0 bases, leaving 9 bases of the junction unmatched. Germline V gene data show CDR1 as SGHTA and CDR2 as FQGNSA. The CDR3 length is 17 residues. DNA for the CDR3: TGTGCCAGCAGCTTAGCGCTTGCGGGACAGGGGAGGGAGACCCAGTACTTC. Amino acids: CASSLALAGQGRETQYF. The variable domain in full, with the rest retrieved from reference TRBV7-2 and TRBJ2-5, is GAGVSQSPSNKVTEKGKDVELRCDPISGHTALYWYRQSLGQGLEFLIYFQGNSAPDKSGLPSDRFSAERTGGSVSTLTIQRTQQEDSAVYLCASSLALAGQGRETQYFGPGTRLLVL.

A few counts support this clone. This sequence joins TRBV15 and TRBJ1-6, with D uncertain. The CDR3 length is 15 residues. The ends were cut back, 0 bases at V and 8 bases at J, with 11 bases in the middle. Per the germline V gene, CDR1 is LNHNV and CDR2 is YYDKDF (reference sequence). The CDR3 sequence: CATSRESLVDSPLHF. The CDR3 DNA sequence: TGTGCCACCAGCAGAGAGAGCCTCGTCGATTCACCCCTCCACTTT.

The V call is TRBV5-5, the J call TRBJ1-2; 8 positions match TRBD1. The CDR3 spans 14 residues. CDR1 and CDR2 (germline): SGHKS, YYEKEE (reference sequence). The V and J ends lost 3 bases and 4 bases, in that order; junction bases with no gene match: 5. This chain's CDR3 is CASSSAGGVYGYTF. The DNA for the CDR3 is TGTGCCAGCAGCTCTGCAGGGGGCGTCTATGGCTACACCTTC.

V is TRBV5-6 and J is TRBJ2-5; a possible D gene is TRBD2 (7 bases). This CDR3 has 14 residues. V was cut by 2 bases and J by 2 bases, with 10 bases left in between. CDR1 and CDR2 (germline): SGHDT, YYEEEE. CDR3 in amino acids: CASSFGGRQETQYF. DNA of the CDR3: TGTGCCAGCAGCTTCGGGGGGCGTCAAGAGACCCAGTACTTC.

The chain combines TRBV19 with TRBJ2-2, with a weak D call TRBD1 (6 bases). Trimming stripped 5 bases from V and 6 bases from J, with 16 bases between. Germline CDR1 LNHDA, CDR2 SQIVND (reference sequence). This CDR3 has 15 amino acids. This chain's CDR3 is CASSLQVKGAGELFF. CDR3 nucleotide sequence: TGTGCCAGTAGTTTACAAGTAAAGGGGGCCGGGGAGCTGTTTTTT.

The chain has TRBV25-1 and TRBJ1-2; no reliable D call. The CDR3 is 13 amino acids. Deletions cut 1 base from V and 1 base from J, with 4 bases between. The germline V gene encodes CDR1 MGHDK and CDR2 SYGVNS. The DNA of the CDR3 is TGTGCCAGCAGTGAATCTGTTAACTATGGCTACACCTTC. Translating it yields CASSESVNYGYTF.

J is TRBJ2-1 and V is TRBV27, with D perhaps TRBD2 (7 bases). V was shortened by 5 bases and J by 0 bases, with 14 bases between the two germline ends. Germline V gene lookup returns CDR1 MNHEY and CDR2 SMNVEV (reference sequence). This CDR3 has 16 residues. In DNA form, the CDR3 reads TGTGCCAGCAGTGTCATAGGGGGGGGCTCCTACAATGAGCAGTTCTTC. The encoded protein is CASSVIGGGSYNEQFF.